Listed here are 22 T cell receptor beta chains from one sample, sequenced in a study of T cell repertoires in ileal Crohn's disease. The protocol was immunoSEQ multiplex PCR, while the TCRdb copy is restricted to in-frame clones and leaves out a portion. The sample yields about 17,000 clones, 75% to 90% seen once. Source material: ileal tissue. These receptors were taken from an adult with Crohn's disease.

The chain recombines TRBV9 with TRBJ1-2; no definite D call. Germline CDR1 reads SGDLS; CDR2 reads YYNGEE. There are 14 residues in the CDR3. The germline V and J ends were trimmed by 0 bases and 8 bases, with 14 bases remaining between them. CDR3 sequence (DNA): TGTGCCAGCAGCGTAGGGAGGGTCCAGAGGGGCTACACCTTC. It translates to CASSVGRVQRGYTF.

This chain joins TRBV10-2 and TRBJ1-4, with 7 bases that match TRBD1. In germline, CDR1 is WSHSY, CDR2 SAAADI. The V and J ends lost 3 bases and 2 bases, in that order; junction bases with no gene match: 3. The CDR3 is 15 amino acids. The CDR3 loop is CASSDRGSTNEKLFF. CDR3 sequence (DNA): TGCGCCAGCAGTGACAGGGGGTCTACTAATGAAAAACTGTTTTTT.

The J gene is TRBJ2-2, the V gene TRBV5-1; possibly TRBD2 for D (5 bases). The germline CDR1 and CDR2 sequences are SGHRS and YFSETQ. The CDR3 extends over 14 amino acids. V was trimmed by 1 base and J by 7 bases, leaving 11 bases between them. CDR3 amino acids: CASSLSAAGGELFF. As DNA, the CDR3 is TGCGCCAGCAGCTTGTCTGCCGCGGGCGGGGAGCTGTTTTTT.

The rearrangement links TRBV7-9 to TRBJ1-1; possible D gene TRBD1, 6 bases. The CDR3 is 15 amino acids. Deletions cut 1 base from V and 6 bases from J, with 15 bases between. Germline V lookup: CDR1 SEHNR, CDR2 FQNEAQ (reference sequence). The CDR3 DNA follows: TGTGCCAGCAGCTTAGGGCAGGGGAGGGGCCCTGAAGCTTTCTTT. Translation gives CASSLGQGRGPEAFF. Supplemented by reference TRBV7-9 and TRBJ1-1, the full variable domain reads DTGVSQNPRHKITKRGQNVTFRCDPISEHNRLYWYRQTLGQGPEFLTYFQNEAQLEKSRLLSDRFSAERPKGSFSTLEIQRTEQGDSAMYLCASSLGQGRGPEAFFGQGTRLTVV.

The CDR3 nucleotides read TGTGCCTGGTCATACCCTGGGGGGGATCTGTACAATGAGCAGTTCTTC. Translating gives CAWSYPGGDLYNEQFF. The chain employs TRBV30 and TRBJ2-1; 7 bases line up with TRBD2. The CDR3 spans 16 residues. The V gene's germline CDR1 is GTSNPN and CDR2 SVGIG (reference sequence). Losses at the gene ends were 5 bases for V and 4 bases for J; bases not matched to a gene: 14.

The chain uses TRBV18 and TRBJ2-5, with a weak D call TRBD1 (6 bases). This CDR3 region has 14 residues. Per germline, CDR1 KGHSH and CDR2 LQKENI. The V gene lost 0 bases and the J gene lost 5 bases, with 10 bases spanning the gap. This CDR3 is CASSPPQGSETQYF. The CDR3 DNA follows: TGTGCCAGCTCACCACCGCAGGGGTCGGAGACCCAGTACTTC.

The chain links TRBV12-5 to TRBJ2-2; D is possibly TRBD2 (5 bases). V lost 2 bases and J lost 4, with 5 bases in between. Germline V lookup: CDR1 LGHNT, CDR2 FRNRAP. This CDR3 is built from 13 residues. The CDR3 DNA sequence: TGTGCTAGTGGTTTGAGCGGCACCGGGGAGCTGTTTTTT. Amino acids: CASGLSGTGELFF.

The CDR3 coding sequence is TGTGCCACCAGCCGAACCCCCGGTACAGATACGCAGTATTTT. Its protein is CATSRTPGTDTQYF. The chain carries TRBV15 and TRBJ2-3; no definite D call. V lost 5 bases and J 3 bases, leaving 12 bases between the germline ends. The CDR3 totals 14 residues. Germline values: CDR1 LNHNV, CDR2 YYDKDF (reference sequence).

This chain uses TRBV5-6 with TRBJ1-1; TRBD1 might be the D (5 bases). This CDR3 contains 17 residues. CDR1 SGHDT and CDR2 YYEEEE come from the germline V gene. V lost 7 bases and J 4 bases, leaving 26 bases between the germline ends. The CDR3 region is CASLNVGGGLWGTEAFF. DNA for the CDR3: TGTGCCAGCTTGAACGTTGGCGGGGGACTCTGGGGCACTGAAGCTTTCTTT.

For the CDR3, the DNA is TGTGCCAGTAGTATAAACGACAGGGGGGCAGATACGCAGTATTTT. This codes for CASSINDRGADTQYF. The J gene is TRBJ2-3, the V gene TRBV19; 9 bases match TRBD1. With V trimmed by 2 bases and J by 4 bases, 4 bases remained unmatched. The CDR3 runs 15 residues. Germline V gene lookup returns CDR1 LNHDA and CDR2 SQIVND (reference sequence).

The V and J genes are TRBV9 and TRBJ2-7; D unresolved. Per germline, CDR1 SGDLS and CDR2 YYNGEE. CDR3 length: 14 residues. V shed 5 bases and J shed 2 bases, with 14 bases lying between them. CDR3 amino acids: CASSVDTTTYEQYF. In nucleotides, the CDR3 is TGTGCCAGCAGTGTCGACACAACCACCTACGAGCAGTACTTC.

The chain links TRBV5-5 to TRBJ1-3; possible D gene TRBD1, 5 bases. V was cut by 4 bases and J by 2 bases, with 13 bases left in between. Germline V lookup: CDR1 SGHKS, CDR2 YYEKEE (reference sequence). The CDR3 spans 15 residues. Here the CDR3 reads CASSASGTAGNTIYF. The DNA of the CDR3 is TGTGCCAGCAGCGCCAGCGGGACTGCTGGAAACACCATATATTTT.

As DNA, the CDR3 is TGTGCCAGCAGCTTGGGACTAGCGGGGGGTCTCACAGATACGCAGTATTTT. Translated, it gives CASSLGLAGGLTDTQYF. The rearrangement uses TRBV7-9 and TRBJ2-3; 15 bases are shared with TRBD2. Germline CDR1 reads SEHNR; CDR2 reads FQNEAQ (reference sequence). The ends lost 3 bases at V and 2 bases at J; junction bases unmatched: 3. This CDR3 region has 17 residues.

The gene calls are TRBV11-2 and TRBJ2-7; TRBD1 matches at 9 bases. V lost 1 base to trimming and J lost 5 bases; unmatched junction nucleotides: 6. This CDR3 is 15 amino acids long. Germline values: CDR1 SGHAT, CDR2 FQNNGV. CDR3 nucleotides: TGTGCCAGCAGCTTAGGACAGGGGGTAGGCAACGAGCAGTACTTC. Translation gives CASSLGQGVGNEQYF.

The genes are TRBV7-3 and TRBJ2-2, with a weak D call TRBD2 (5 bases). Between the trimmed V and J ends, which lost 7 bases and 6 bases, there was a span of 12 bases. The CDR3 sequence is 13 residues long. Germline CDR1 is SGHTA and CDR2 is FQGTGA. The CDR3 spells CASTLTGSGELFF. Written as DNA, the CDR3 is TGTGCCAGCACCCTTACGGGGTCCGGGGAGCTGTTTTTT.

CDR3 region: CASSSSGTGGYEQYF. The DNA of the CDR3 is TGCGCCAGCAGCTCCTCCGGGACAGGGGGTTACGAGCAGTACTTC. This rearrangement joins TRBV5-1 to TRBJ2-7; 11 bases map to TRBD1. The CDR3 length is 15 residues. Germline V gene lookup returns CDR1 SGHRS and CDR2 YFSETQ. J gave up 4 bases and V 3 bases, and 6 bases lay outside the gene matches.

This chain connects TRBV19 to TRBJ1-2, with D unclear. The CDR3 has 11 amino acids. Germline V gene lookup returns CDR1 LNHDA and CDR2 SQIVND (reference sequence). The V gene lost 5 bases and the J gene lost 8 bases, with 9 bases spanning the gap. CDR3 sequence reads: CASSVGSGYTF. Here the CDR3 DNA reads TGTGCCAGTAGTGTCGGGAGCGGCTACACCTTC.

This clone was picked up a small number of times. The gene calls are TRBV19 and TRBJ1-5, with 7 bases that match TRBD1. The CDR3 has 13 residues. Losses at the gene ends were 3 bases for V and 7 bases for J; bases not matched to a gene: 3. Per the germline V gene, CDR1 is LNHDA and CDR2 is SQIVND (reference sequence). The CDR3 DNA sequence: TGTGCCAGTAGTATCCGGGACAGCCAGCCCCAGCATTTT. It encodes CASSIRDSQPQHF.

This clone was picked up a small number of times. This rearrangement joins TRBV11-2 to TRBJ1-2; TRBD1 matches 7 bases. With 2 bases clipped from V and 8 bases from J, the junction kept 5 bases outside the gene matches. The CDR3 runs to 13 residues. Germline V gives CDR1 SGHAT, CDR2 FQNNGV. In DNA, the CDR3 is TGTGCCAGCAGCTTAAACAGGGGACAAGGCTACACCTTC. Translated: CASSLNRGQGYTF.

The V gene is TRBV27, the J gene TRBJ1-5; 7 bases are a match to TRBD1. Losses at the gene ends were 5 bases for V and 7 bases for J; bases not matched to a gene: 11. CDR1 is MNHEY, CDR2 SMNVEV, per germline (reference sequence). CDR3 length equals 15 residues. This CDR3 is CASSPGDSSNQPQHF. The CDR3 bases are TGTGCCAGCAGTCCGGGGGACAGCTCGAACCAGCCCCAGCATTTT.

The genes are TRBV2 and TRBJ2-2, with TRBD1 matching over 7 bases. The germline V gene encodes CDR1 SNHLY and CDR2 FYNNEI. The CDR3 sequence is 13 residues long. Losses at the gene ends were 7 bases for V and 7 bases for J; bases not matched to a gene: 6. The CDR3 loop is CASNRGPVGELFF. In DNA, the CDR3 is TGTGCCAGCAATAGGGGGCCGGTCGGGGAGCTGTTTTTT.

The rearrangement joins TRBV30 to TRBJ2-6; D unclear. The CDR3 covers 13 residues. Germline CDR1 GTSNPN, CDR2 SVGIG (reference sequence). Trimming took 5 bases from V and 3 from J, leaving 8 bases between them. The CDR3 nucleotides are TGTGCCTGGGGCCTTGGTGGGGCCAACGTCCTGACTTTC. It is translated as CAWGLGGANVLTF. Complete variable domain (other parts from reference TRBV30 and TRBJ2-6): SQTIHQWPATLVQPVGSPLSLECTVEGTSNPNLYWYRQAAGRGLQLLFYSVGIGQISSEVPQNLSASRPQDRQFILSSKKLLLSDSGFYLCAWGLGGANVLTFGAGSRLTVL.